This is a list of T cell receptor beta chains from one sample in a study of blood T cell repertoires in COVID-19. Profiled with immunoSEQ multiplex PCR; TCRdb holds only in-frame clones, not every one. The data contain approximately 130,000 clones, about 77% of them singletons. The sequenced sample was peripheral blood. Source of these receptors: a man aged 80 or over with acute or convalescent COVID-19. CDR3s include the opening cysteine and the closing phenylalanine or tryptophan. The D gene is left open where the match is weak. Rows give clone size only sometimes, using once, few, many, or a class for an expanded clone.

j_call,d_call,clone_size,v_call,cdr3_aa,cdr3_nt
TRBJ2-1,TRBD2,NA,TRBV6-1,CASREGLAGGYEQFF,TGTGCCAGCCGTGAGGGACTAGCGGGGGGATATGAGCAGTTCTTC
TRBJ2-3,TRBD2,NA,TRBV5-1,CASSSEGRGMQYF,TGCGCCAGCAGCTCGGAGGGGCGGGGGATGCAGTATTTT
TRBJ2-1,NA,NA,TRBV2,CASSVSRGLYNEQFF,TGTGCCAGCAGTGTTAGCCGGGGTCTCTACAATGAGCAGTTCTTC
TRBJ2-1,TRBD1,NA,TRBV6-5,CASSPEPGQGGPFF,TGTGCCAGCAGTCCCGAGCCGGGACAGGGAGGTCCGTTCTTC
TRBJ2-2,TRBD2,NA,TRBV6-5,CASSYEGTRDTGELFF,TGTGCCAGCAGTTACGAGGGGACTAGGGACACCGGGGAGCTGTTTTTT
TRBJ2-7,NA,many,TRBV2,CASRLRLFDEQYF,TGTGCCAGCAGACTGAGGCTGTTTGACGAGCAGTACTTC
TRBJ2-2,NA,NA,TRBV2,CASLTAGELFF,TGTGCCAGCCTCACGGCCGGGGAGCTGTTTTTT
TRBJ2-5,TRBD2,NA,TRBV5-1,CASSLAGGERKTQYF,TGCGCCAGCAGCTTGGCCGGGGGGGAGCGGAAGACCCAGTACTTC
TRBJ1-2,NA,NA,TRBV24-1,CATSLSAFYGYTF,TGTGCCACCAGTCTGTCTGCGTTCTATGGCTACACCTTC
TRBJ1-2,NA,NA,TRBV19,CASSIDLRQPGYTF,TGTGCCAGTAGTATAGATCTTCGACAGCCGGGCTACACCTTC
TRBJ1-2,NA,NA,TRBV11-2,CASSSGLGYGYTF,TGTGCCAGCAGTTCGGGACTTGGCTATGGCTACACCTTC
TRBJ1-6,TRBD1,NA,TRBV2,CASSGGQGLSPLHF,TGTGCCAGCAGTGGCGGACAGGGACTGTCACCCCTCCACTTT
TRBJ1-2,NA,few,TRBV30,CAWDNNYGYTF,TGTGCCTGGGACAATAACTATGGCTACACCTTC
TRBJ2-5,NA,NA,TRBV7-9,CASSLTVPQETQYF,TGTGCCAGCAGCTTGACAGTCCCCCAAGAGACCCAGTACTTC
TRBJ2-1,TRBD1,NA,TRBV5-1,CASSSSGTASYNEQFF,TGCGCCAGCAGCTCCTCCGGGACAGCCTCCTACAATGAGCAGTTCTTC
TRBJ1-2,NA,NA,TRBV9,CASSPDGRSNYGYTF,TGTGCCAGCAGCCCAGACGGGAGGTCTAACTATGGCTACACCTTC
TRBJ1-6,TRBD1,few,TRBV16,CASSPNRQGSSPLHF,TGTGCCAGCAGCCCTAATCGACAGGGGAGCTCACCCCTCCACTTT
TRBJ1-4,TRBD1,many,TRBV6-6,CASSQGQGLVEKLFF,TGTGCCAGCAGCCAGGGACAGGGTCTGGTGGAAAAACTGTTTTTT
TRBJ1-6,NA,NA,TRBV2,CASSGNRQENSPLHF,TGTGCCAGCAGTGGGAATCGACAGGAGAACTCACCCCTCCACTTT
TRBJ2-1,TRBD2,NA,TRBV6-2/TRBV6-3,CASSPLAGGYNEQFF,TGTGCCAGCAGCCCTCTAGCGGGGGGGTACAATGAGCAGTTCTTC
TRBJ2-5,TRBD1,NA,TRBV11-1,CASSFPGQAQYF,TGTGCCAGCAGTTTTCCCGGACAGGCGCAGTACTTC
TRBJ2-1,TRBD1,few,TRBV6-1,CASSDETGRNNEQFF,TGTGCCAGCAGTGACGAGACAGGGAGAAACAATGAGCAGTTCTTC
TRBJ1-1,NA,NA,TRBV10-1,CADQGQGKNTEAFF,TGCGCCGATCAGGGGCAGGGGAAGAACACTGAAGCTTTCTTT
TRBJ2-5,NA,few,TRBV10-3,CAISGGPQETQYF,TGTGCCATCAGTGGGGGCCCGCAAGAGACCCAGTACTTC
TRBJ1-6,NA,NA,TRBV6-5,CASSYYVASNSPLHF,TGTGCCAGCAGTTATTATGTGGCTAGCAATTCACCCCTCCACTTT
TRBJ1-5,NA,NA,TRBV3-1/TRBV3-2,CASTRNGQTQSSGNQPQHF,TGTGCCAGCACCCGAAACGGACAGACCCAATCCTCAGGCAATCAGCCCCAGCATTTT
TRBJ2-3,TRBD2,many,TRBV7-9,CASSKIAGGRDTQYF,TGTGCCAGCAGCAAGATAGCGGGGGGGCGGGATACGCAGTATTTT
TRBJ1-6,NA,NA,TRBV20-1,CSASAEAGYNSPLHF,TGCAGTGCTAGTGCGGAGGCCGGCTATAATTCACCCCTCCACTTT
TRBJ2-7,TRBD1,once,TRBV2,CATTGTWDRPYEQYF,TGTGCCACCACGGGGACTTGGGACAGGCCCTACGAGCAGTACTTC
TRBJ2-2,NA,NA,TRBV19,CASSIRGGTGELFF,TGTGCCAGTAGTATACGTGGGGGGACCGGGGAGCTGTTTTTT
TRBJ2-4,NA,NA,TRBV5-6,CASSLVLGKAKNIQYF,TGTGCCAGCAGCTTGGTCCTCGGGAAAGCCAAAAACATTCAGTACTTC
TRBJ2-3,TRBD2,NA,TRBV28,CASSSWTSGNTDTQYF,TGTGCCAGCAGTTCTTGGACTAGCGGAAACACAGATACGCAGTATTTT
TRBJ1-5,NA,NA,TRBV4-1,CASSQDGLPGQPQHF,TGCGCCAGCAGCCAAGATGGACTTCCGGGGCAGCCCCAGCATTTT
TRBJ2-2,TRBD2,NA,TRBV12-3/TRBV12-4,CASRGANTGELFF,TGTGCCAGCCGGGGGGCGAACACCGGGGAGCTGTTTTTT
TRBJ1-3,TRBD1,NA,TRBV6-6,CASSFGDRGRGNTIYF,TGTGCCAGCAGTTTTGGAGACAGGGGGCGAGGAAACACCATATATTTT
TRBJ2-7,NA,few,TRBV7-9,CASSLASGLSYEQYF,TGTGCCAGCAGCTTAGCTTCAGGTCTATCCTACGAGCAGTACTTC
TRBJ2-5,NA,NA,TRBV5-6,CASSRGAEETQYF,TGTGCCAGCAGCCGGGGGGCAGAAGAGACCCAGTACTTC